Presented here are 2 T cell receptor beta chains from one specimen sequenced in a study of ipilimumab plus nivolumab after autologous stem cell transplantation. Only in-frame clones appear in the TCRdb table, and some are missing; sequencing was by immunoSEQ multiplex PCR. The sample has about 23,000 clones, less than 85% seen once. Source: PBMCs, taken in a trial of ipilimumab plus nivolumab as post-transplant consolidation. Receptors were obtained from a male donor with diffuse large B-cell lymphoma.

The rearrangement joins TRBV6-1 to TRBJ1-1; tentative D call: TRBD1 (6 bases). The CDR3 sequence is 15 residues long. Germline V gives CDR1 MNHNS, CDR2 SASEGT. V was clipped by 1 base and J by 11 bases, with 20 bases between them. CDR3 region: CASSEGALLGQSAFF. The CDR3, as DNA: TGTGCCAGCAGTGAAGGGGCCCTCTTAGGACAGTCGGCTTTCTTT.

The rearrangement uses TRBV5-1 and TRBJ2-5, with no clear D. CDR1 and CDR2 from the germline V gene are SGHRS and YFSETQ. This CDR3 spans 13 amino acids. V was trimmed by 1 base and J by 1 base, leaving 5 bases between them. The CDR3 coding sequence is TGCGCCAGCAGCTTGTACCTCCAAGAGACCCAGTACTTC. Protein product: CASSLYLQETQYF.